One TCR beta chain is described in this entry. The CDR3 sequence is 15 residues long. Germline V gene data show CDR1 as MNHEY and CDR2 as SVGAGI. J gave up 5 bases and V 4 bases, and 7 bases lay outside the gene matches. Data came from immunoSEQ multiplex PCR; TCRdb stores just in-frame clones and leaves some out. The sample carries 120,000 to 150,000 clones, 86% recorded once. The source of the sample is a study of cytomegalovirus exposure and HLA in healthy donors. Study as a whole: It was reported in a later analysis that the 100 to 150 validation repertoires used the same platform as the roughly 670 first-cohort repertoires.

The chain recombines TRBV6-5 with TRBJ2-3, with 9 bases matching TRBD1. The clonotype originates from a man aged 18 to 30 in good health and CMV-seronegative. The sequenced material came from PBMCs. DNA of the CDR3: TGTGCCAGCAGTTCCCACAGGGGGCCTCTAGATACGCAGTATTTT. Its protein is CASSSHRGPLDTQYF.